This paragraph reports one T cell receptor (beta chain). These data originate in a study of blood T cell repertoires in COVID-19. Study at large: PBMCs, B-cell-depleted T cells, or T cells were the source of the cDNA or gDNA that made up the material.

Losses at the gene ends were 6 bases for V and 7 bases for J; bases not matched to a gene: 6. The CDR3 is 13 residues long. Germline V gives CDR1 KGHSH, CDR2 LQKENI. Only in-frame clones appear in the TCRdb table, and some are missing; sequencing was by immunoSEQ multiplex PCR. The sample yields under 95,000 clones, approximately 87% seen once. The specimen sequenced was peripheral blood. The chain links TRBV18 to TRBJ1-5; 7 positions match TRBD1. The clonotype was recovered from a human donor in a cohort sampled during active COVID-19. CDR3 nucleotides: TGTGCCAGCTCTCAGGGGGATCGGCAGCCCCAGCATTTT. This encodes CASSQGDRQPQHF.